Reported below is one TCR beta chain. This entry belongs to a study of blood T cell repertoires in COVID-19. CDR3 length: 15 residues. The germline V and J ends were trimmed by 1 base and 2 bases, with 12 bases remaining between them. Germline V gives CDR1 SGHTA, CDR2 FQGNSA. Generated by immunoSEQ multiplex PCR, the TCRdb table keeps only in-frame clones and is missing some. This sample has about 140,000 clones, with less than 85% found just once. Sequencing was performed on PBMCs or T cells enriched from blood (not recorded which). The receptor comes from a woman aged 18-35 years who had been exposed to COVID-19. The J gene is TRBJ2-7, the V gene TRBV7-2; D not resolved. As DNA, the CDR3 is TGTGCCAGCAGCTTAGTCACAGTTTCAACCTACGAGCAGTACTTC. Translation: CASSLVTVSTYEQYF.